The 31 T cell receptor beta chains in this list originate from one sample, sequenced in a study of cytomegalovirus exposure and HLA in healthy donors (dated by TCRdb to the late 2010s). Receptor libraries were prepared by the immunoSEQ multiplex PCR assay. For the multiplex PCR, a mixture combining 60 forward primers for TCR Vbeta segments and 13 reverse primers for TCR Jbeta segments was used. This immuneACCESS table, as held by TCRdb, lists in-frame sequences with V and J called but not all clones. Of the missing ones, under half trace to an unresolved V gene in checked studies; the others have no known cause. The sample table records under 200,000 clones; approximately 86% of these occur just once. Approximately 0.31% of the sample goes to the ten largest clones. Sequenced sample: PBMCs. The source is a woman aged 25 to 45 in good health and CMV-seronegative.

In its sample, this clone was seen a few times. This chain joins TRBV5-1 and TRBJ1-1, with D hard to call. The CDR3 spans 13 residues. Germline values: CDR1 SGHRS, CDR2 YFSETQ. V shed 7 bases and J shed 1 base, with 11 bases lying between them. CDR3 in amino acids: CASHSHQNTEAFF. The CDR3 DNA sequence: TGCGCCAGCCATTCACACCAGAACACTGAAGCTTTCTTT. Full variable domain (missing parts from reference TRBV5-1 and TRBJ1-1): KAGVTQTPRYLIKTRGQQVTLSCSPISGHRSVSWYQQTPGQGLQFLFEYFSETQRNKGNFPGRFSGRQFSNSRSEMNVSTLELGDSALYLCASHSHQNTEAFFGQGTRLTVV.

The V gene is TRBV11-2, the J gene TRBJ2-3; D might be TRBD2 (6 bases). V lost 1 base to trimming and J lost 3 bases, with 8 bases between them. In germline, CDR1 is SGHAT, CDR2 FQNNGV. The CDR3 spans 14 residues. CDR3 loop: CASSLGLATDTQYF. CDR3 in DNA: TGTGCCAGCAGCTTAGGCCTAGCGACAGATACGCAGTATTTT.

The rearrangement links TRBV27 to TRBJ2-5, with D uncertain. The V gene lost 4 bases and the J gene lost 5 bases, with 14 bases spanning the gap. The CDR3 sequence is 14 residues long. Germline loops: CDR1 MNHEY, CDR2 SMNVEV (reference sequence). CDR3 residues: CASSSRSPGETQYF. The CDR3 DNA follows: TGTGCCAGCAGTTCGCGGTCGCCCGGGGAGACCCAGTACTTC.

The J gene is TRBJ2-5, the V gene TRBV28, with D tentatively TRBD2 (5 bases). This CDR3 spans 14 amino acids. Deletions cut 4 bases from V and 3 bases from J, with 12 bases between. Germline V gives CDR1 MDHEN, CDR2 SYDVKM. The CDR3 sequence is CASSSPDYKETQYF. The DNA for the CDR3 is TGTGCCAGCAGTTCCCCCGACTATAAAGAGACCCAGTACTTC.

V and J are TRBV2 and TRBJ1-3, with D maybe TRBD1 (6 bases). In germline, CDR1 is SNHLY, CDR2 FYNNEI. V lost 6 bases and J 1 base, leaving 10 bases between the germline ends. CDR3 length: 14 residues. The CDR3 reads CASSGTGSGNTIYF. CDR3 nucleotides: TGTGCCAGCAGCGGTACAGGGTCTGGAAACACCATATATTTT.

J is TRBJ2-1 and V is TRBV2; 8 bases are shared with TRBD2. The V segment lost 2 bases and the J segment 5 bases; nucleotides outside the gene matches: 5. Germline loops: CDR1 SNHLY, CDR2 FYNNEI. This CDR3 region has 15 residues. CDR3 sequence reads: CASSELGGLDNEQFF. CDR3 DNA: TGTGCCAGCAGTGAACTGGGGGGACTAGACAATGAGCAGTTCTTC.

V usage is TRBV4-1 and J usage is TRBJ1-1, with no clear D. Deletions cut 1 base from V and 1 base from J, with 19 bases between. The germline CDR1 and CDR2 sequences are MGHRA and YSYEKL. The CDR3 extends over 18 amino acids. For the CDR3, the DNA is TGCGCCAGCAGCCAAGGAGGAGGCGGACGGTTAGGGAACACTGAAGCTTTCTTT. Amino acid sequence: CASSQGGGGRLGNTEAFF.

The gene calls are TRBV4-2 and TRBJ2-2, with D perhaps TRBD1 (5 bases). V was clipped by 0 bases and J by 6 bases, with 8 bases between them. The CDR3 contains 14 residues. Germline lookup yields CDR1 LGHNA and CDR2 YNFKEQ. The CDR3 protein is CASSQDGAPGELFF. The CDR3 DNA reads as TGTGCCAGCAGCCAAGATGGGGCTCCCGGGGAGCTGTTTTTT.

The CDR3 DNA is TGTGCCAGCAGAAAGGGTAGGGGTGAGGATCAGCCCCAGCATTTT. This codes for CASRKGRGEDQPQHF. V gene TRBV28 combines with J gene TRBJ1-5; weak D call: TRBD1 (5 bases). The CDR3 covers 15 residues. The ends were cut back, 6 bases at V and 5 bases at J, with 17 bases in the middle. CDR1 is MDHEN and CDR2 is SYDVKM in the germline V gene. The entire variable domain, with the rest obtained from reference TRBV28 and TRBJ1-5, is as follows: DVKVTQSSRYLVKRTGEKVFLECVQDMDHENMFWYRQDPGLGLRLIYFSYDVKMKEKGDIPEGYSVSREKKERFSLILESASTNQTSMYLCASRKGRGEDQPQHFGDGTRLSIL.

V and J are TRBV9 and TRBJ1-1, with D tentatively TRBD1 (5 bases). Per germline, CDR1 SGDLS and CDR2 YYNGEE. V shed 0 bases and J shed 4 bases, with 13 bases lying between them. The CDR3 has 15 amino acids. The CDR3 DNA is TGTGCCAGCAGCGTAGATGGCAGGGTGAGCACTGAAGCTTTCTTT. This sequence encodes CASSVDGRVSTEAFF.

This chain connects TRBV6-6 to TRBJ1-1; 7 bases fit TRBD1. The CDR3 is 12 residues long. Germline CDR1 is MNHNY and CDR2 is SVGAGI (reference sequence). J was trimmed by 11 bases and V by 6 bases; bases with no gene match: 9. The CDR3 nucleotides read TGTGCCAGCAGGAGAAGAGGGGGCGAGGCTTTCTTT. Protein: CASRRRGGEAFF.

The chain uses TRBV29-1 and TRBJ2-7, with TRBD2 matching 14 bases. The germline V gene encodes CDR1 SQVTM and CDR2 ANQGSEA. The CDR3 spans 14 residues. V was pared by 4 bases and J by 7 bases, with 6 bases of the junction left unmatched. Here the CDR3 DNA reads TGCAGCGTTGGGGGGACTAGCGGGAGTTGGGAGCAGTACTTC. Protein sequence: CSVGGTSGSWEQYF.

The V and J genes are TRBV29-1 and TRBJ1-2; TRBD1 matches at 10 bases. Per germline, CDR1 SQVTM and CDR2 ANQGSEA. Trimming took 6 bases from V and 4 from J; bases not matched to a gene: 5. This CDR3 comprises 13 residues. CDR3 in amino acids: CSVRDRGLYGYTF. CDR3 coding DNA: TGCAGCGTCCGGGACAGGGGCCTCTATGGCTACACCTTC.

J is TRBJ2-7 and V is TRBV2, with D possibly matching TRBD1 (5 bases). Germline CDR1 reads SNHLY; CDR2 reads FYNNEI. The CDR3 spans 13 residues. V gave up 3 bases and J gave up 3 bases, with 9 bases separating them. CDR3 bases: TGTGCCAGCAGTGACAGGGTTATCTACGAGCAGTACTTC. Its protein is CASSDRVIYEQYF.

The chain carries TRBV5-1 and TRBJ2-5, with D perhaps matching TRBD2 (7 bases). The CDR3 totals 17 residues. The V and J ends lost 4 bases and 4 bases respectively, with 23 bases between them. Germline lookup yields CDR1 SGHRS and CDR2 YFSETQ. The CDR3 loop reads CASSPRPGRGPVETQYF. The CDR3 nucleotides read TGCGCCAGCAGCCCCAGGCCGGGGCGGGGGCCGGTAGAGACCCAGTACTTC.

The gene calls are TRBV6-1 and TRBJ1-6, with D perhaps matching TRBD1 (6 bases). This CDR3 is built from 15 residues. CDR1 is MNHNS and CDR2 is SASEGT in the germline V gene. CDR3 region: CVTSRGGSYNSPLHF. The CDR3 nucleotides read TGTGTGACATCAAGAGGGGGATCCTATAATTCACCCCTCCACTTT.

The CDR3 reads CASSRQVDLNTEAFF. The CDR3, as DNA: TGTGCCAGCAGTCGACAGGTCGATTTGAACACTGAAGCTTTCTTT. The rearrangement links TRBV2 to TRBJ1-1; possible D gene TRBD1, 6 bases. The ends were cut back, 5 bases at V and 0 bases at J, with 13 bases in the middle. Per the germline V gene, CDR1 is SNHLY and CDR2 is FYNNEI. The CDR3 sequence is 15 residues long. The full variable domain, completed using reference TRBV2 and TRBJ1-1, is EPEVTQTPSHQVTQMGQEVILRCVPISNHLYFYWYRQILGQKVEFLVSFYNNEISEKSEIFDDQFSVERPDGSNFTLKIRSTKLEDSAMYFCASSRQVDLNTEAFFGQGTRLTVV.

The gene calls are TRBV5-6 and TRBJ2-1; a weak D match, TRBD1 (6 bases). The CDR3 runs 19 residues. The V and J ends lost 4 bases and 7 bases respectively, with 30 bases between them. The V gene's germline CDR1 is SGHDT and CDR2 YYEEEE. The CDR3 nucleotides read TGTGCCAGCAGCAGCCGGGCTCCCGACAGGTGGGGGAGTAGAAATGAGCAGTTCTTC. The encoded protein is CASSSRAPDRWGSRNEQFF.

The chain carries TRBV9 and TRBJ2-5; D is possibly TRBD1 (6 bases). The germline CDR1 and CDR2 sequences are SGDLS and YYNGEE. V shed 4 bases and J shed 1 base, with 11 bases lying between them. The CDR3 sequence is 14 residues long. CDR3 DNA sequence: TGTGCCAGCAGCCCACAGGGAATCCAAGAGACCCAGTACTTC. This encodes CASSPQGIQETQYF.

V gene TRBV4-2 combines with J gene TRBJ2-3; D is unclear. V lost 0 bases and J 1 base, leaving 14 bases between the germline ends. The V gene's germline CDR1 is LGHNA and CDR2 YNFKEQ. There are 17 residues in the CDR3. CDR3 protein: CASSQELTPSGTDTQYF. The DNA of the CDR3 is TGTGCCAGCAGCCAAGAACTTACCCCTAGTGGCACAGATACGCAGTATTTT.

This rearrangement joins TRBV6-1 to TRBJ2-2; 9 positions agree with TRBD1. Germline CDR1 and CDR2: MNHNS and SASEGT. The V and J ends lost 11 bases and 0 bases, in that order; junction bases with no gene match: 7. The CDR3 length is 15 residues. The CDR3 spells CAATRDRANTGELFF. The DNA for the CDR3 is TGTGCCGCCACCCGGGACAGGGCGAACACCGGGGAGCTGTTTTTT.

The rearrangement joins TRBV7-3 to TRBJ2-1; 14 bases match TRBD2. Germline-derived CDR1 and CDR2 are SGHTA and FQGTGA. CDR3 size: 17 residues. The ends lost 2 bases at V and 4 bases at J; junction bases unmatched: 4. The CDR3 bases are TGTGCCAGCAGCTTAGAGACTAGCGGGGGGGATTACAATGAGCAGTTCTTC. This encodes CASSLETSGGDYNEQFF.

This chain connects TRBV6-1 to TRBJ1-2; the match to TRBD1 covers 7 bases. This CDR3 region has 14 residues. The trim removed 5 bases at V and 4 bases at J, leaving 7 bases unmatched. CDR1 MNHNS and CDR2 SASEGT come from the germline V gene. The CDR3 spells CASSRDSPLYGYTF. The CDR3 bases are TGTGCCAGCAGTCGGGACAGTCCCCTCTATGGCTACACCTTC.

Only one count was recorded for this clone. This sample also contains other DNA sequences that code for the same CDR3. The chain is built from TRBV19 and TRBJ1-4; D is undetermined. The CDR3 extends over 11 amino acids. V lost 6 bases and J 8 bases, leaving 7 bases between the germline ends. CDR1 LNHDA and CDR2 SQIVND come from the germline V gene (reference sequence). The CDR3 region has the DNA TGTGCCAGTAGGAGGAAAGAAAAACTGTTTTTT. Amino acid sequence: CASRRKEKLFF.

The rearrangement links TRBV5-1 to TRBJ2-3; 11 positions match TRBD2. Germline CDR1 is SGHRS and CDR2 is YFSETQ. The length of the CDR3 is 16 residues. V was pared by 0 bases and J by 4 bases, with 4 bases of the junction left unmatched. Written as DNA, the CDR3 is TGCGCCAGCAGCTTGGTAGCGGGAGGGGTAGCAGATACGCAGTATTTT. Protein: CASSLVAGGVADTQYF.

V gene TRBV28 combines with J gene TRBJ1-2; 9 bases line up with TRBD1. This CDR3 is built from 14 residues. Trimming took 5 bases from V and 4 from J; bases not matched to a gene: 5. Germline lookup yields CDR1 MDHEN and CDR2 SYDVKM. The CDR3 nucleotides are TGTGCCAGCAGTACGGGACAGGGCTCCTATGGCTACACCTTC. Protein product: CASSTGQGSYGYTF.

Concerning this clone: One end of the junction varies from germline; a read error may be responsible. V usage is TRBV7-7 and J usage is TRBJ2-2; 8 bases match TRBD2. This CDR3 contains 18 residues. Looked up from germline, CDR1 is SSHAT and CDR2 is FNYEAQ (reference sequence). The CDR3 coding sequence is TGTGCTAGCAGCTTCCCAGGTTCTTTCGGGAGGGCCGTCGGGGAGCTGTTTTTT. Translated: CASSFPGSFGRAVGELFF.

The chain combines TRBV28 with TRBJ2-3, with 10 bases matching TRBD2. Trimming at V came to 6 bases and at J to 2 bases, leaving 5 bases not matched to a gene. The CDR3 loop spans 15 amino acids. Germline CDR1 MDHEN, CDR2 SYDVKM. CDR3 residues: CASRELAGPTDTQYF. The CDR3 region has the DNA TGTGCCAGCAGGGAACTAGCGGGACCCACAGATACGCAGTATTTT.

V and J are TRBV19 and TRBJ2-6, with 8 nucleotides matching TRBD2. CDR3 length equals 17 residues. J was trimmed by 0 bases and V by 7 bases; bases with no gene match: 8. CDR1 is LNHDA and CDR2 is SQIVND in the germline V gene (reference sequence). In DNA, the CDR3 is TGTGCCAGTACCCGGGGGGGGCTCAGCTCTGGGGCCAACGTCCTGACTTTC. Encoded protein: CASTRGGLSSGANVLTF.

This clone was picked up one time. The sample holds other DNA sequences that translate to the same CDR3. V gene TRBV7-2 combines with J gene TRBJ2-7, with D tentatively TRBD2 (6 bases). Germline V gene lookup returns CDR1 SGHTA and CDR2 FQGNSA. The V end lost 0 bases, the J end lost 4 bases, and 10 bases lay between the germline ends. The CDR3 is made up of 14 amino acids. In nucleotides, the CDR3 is TGTGCCAGCAGCTTAGCGTCCGGGAGTTACGAGCAGTACTTC. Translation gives CASSLASGSYEQYF.

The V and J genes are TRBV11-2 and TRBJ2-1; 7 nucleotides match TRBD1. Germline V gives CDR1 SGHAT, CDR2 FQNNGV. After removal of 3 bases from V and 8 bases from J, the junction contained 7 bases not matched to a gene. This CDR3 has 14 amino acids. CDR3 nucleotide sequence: TGTGCCAGCAGCTTCACAGGGGATGGAGATGAGCAGTTCTTC. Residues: CASSFTGDGDEQFF.